What follows describes a single TCR beta chain. This clone showed up just once. Its cognate antigen has yet to be identified. Within one base of it there is no much larger clone, and no base qualities were kept. The immunoSEQ Assay, a bias-controlled multiplex PCR, was used to amplify TCRbeta CDR3 regions from genomic DNA. Per the original workflow: The number of nucleated cells in each sample was estimated from the amplification of reference gene primers within the assay. To quantify the absolute abundance of each unique TCRbeta CDR3 rearrangement, sequence reads were collapsed and filtered. For each sample, productive Simpson clonality was calculated as the square root of Simpson's diversity index over productive rearrangements. Entries here come from immuneACCESS through TCRdb and include only in-frame sequences with V and J called. Some clones fail to appear in such tables; in the studies checked, an unresolved V gene covers under half of the shortfall, and the cause of the remainder is unknown. V and J calls and clone size are those listed in that table; D and trimming were worked out from the DNA. For this sample there are about 180,000 clones; approximately 80% appear just once. The ten largest clones represent around 6.8% of the sample.

The sample belongs to a study of blood T cell repertoires in COVID-19 (dated by TCRdb to 2019 to 2021). Study-level background: Samples from collaborators originated in the United States, Italy and Spain and spanned both the acute and convalescent phases of COVID-19. Samples were obtained from the ongoing ImmuneRACE study (first 160 participants) and from 1,254 subjects provided by 6 global collaborators. The repertoires were released in a freely available public database meant as a resource for research on the immune response to SARS-CoV-2. The dataset comprised deeply sampled blood TCRbeta repertoires from subjects exposed to, actively infected with, or recovered from COVID-19. Where available, HLA class I and class II types were obtained from metadata supplied by the sample provider rather than from assay-based typing. The prospective study material was composed of cDNA or gDNA derived from T cells, B-cell-depleted T cells, or PBMCs. Sample metadata almost always included a de-identified subject ID, COVID-19 status, age in years and sex.

Trimmed from V: 5 bases; trimmed from J: 3 bases; junction bases lacking a gene match: 8. CDR1 SGHAT and CDR2 FQNNGV are derived from the germline V gene. The CDR3 runs 15 amino acids, cysteine and phenylalanine included. Only CDR3 DNA is held: 45 bases, read in frame from base 1. Whole blood was collected in K2EDTA tubes by collaborating institutions according to the institutions' own protocols. For TCRbeta analysis, collaborator samples were shipped as frozen whole blood, as isolated PBMCs, or as DNA extracted from either sample type. The paper's findings and limits, for the study overall: The quantity of clinical and demographic metadata differed by source and by participant and was supplied without curation.

The sequence was obtained from a human donor in a cohort sampled during active COVID-19. The rearranged segments are TRBV11-2 and TRBJ1-2, and 8 junction bases match TRBD1. The specimen was peripheral blood. This receptor carries the CDR3 CASSPRTGSDYGYTF. The nucleotide sequence reads TGTGCCAGCAGCCCACGGACAGGGTCGGACTATGGCTACACCTTC.